The rows below give T cell receptor beta chains drawn from one sample of a study of OX40 agonist ivuxolimab in advanced cancers. Method: immunoSEQ multiplex PCR; TCRdb's copy keeps in-frame clones and lacks some. The table includes 60,000 or so clones, almost 95% detected once. The starting material was CD4+ or CD8+ T cells sorted from blood, obtained in a trial of the OX40 agonist ivuxolimab. These receptors were obtained from an adult with an advanced solid tumor such as melanoma, head and neck, liver or kidney cancer. Each CDR3 is given with its conserved first and last residue. The D gene is left open where the match is weak. Clone size, where shown, is once, few, many, or a class for clones that have expanded.

DNA: TGTGCCAGCAGGATGGACAGGTCTAGCAATCAGCCCCAGCATTTT
CDR3: CASRMDRSSNQPQHF
length: 15
size: -
D: TRBD1
V: TRBV28
J: TRBJ1-5

DNA: TGTGCCATCAGCGAGTTGTGGGACGGAAACTATGGCTACACCTTC
CDR3: CAISELWDGNYGYTF
length: 15
size: -
D: -
V: TRBV10-3
J: TRBJ1-2

DNA: TGTGCCAGCAGCGAGGACTTCCGAGGGGAAAAACTGTTTTTT
CDR3: CASSEDFRGEKLFF
length: 14
size: once
D: -
V: TRBV7-2
J: TRBJ1-4

DNA: TGCGCCACCTCGGACAGCGGATACAATGAGCAGTTCTTC
CDR3: CATSDSGYNEQFF
length: 13
size: -
D: -
V: TRBV5-1
J: TRBJ2-1

DNA: TGTGCCAGCTCACCCGTGGACAGTTTCAGTCCTGGCTACACCTTC
CDR3: CASSPVDSFSPGYTF
length: 15
size: -
D: -
V: TRBV18
J: TRBJ1-2

DNA: TGTGCCAGCAGCCAAGTGGGAGGCTATGGCTACACCTTC
CDR3: CASSQVGGYGYTF
length: 13
size: -
D: -
V: TRBV14
J: TRBJ1-2

DNA: TGCAGTGCTGACGAGGGAGGTGGCTACACCTTC
CDR3: CSADEGGGYTF
length: 11
size: -
D: -
V: TRBV20-1
J: TRBJ1-2

DNA: TGTGCCAGCAGCCCCACCTCAGGGCCCTATGGCTACACCTTC
CDR3: CASSPTSGPYGYTF
length: 14
size: -
D: -
V: TRBV14
J: TRBJ1-2

DNA: TGTGCCAGCAGCCAGGACAGGGGAACCACTGAAGCTTTCTTT
CDR3: CASSQDRGTTEAFF
length: 14
size: -
D: TRBD1
V: TRBV28
J: TRBJ1-1

DNA: TGTGCCAGCAGCTTGACAGGGGGAGGATACTCTGGGGCCAACGTCCTGACTTTC
CDR3: CASSLTGGGYSGANVLTF
length: 18
size: -
D: TRBD1
V: TRBV7-3
J: TRBJ2-6

DNA: TGTGCCTGGACCTCTCTAGACAGCTCTGGAAACACCATATATTTT
CDR3: CAWTSLDSSGNTIYF
length: 15
size: -
D: -
V: TRBV30
J: TRBJ1-3

DNA: TGCAGCGTTGAAGATGGACGGGAACCTGCAGCTTTCTTT
CDR3: CSVEDGREPAAFF
length: 13
size: once
D: -
V: TRBV29-1
J: TRBJ1-1

DNA: TGTGCCAGCAGCGCGGGACAGGGGTTATCCTACGAGCAGTACTTC
CDR3: CASSAGQGLSYEQYF
length: 15
size: -
D: TRBD1
V: TRBV9
J: TRBJ2-7

DNA: TGTGCCAGCAGTTCCGCGGGCCTGAGCTCCTACAATGAGCAGTTCTTC
CDR3: CASSSAGLSSYNEQFF
length: 16
size: -
D: -
V: TRBV27
J: TRBJ2-1

DNA: TGTGCCAGCAGCTCGTACCGGGACAGGGGGTCCGGGGAGCTGTTTTTT
CDR3: CASSSYRDRGSGELFF
length: 16
size: -
D: TRBD1
V: TRBV11-3
J: TRBJ2-2

DNA: TGCGCCAGCAGCCCCTCGGCCCATCGGATTGACGAGCAGTACTTC
CDR3: CASSPSAHRIDEQYF
length: 15
size: -
D: -
V: TRBV4-3
J: TRBJ2-7

DNA: TGCGCCAGCAGCCAAGATAGGCAGGGGGCCTACAATGAGCAGTTCTTC
CDR3: CASSQDRQGAYNEQFF
length: 16
size: large
D: TRBD1
V: TRBV4-3
J: TRBJ2-1

DNA: TGTGCCAGCAGCTACCGGACTAGCGGAAAATACAATGAGCAGTTCTTC
CDR3: CASSYRTSGKYNEQFF
length: 16
size: -
D: TRBD2
V: TRBV7-3
J: TRBJ2-1

DNA: TGTGCCAGCAGCGTAGACGGGCTACCCTCCTACGAGCAGTACTTC
CDR3: CASSVDGLPSYEQYF
length: 15
size: -
D: -
V: TRBV9
J: TRBJ2-7

DNA: TGTGCCAGCAGTGAGTCGGGCAACTATTACGAGCAGTACTTC
CDR3: CASSESGNYYEQYF
length: 14
size: -
D: -
V: TRBV2
J: TRBJ2-7

DNA: TGTGCCAGTGGGCTGGCTAGCGGGATGGATGAGCAGTTCTTC
CDR3: CASGLASGMDEQFF
length: 14
size: -
D: TRBD2
V: TRBV27
J: TRBJ2-1

DNA: TGTGCCAGCAGCTTAGAAGGGGTCCGGGAGCATTACAATGAGCAGTTCTTC
CDR3: CASSLEGVREHYNEQFF
length: 17
size: -
D: -
V: TRBV7-2
J: TRBJ2-1

DNA: TGTGCCAGCAGCGCCAGCGGGAGGGCAAACAATGAGCAGTTCTTC
CDR3: CASSASGRANNEQFF
length: 15
size: -
D: TRBD2
V: TRBV9
J: TRBJ2-1

DNA: TGTGCCAGCAGGGTCACCTACGAGCAGTACTTC
CDR3: CASRVTYEQYF
length: 11
size: once
D: -
V: TRBV2
J: TRBJ2-7

DNA: TGTGCCAGCAGCCCCCAACTAGCGGTAGATTCCTACGAGCAGTACTTC
CDR3: CASSPQLAVDSYEQYF
length: 16
size: -
D: TRBD2
V: TRBV7-9
J: TRBJ2-7

DNA: TGTGCCAGTAGTCGGGGGGTCGGCAATCAGCCCCAGCATTTT
CDR3: CASSRGVGNQPQHF
length: 14
size: once
D: -
V: TRBV19
J: TRBJ1-5

DNA: TGTGCCAGCAGCGTTGACAGGGGTGTAGAGACCCAGTACTTC
CDR3: CASSVDRGVETQYF
length: 14
size: -
D: TRBD1
V: TRBV7-3
J: TRBJ2-5

DNA: TGTGCCAGCAGCCAGGGGACGGGAGCCTCCTACGAGCAGTACTTC
CDR3: CASSQGTGASYEQYF
length: 15
size: -
D: -
V: TRBV4-2
J: TRBJ2-7

DNA: TGTGCGGCGGGGGCTGGCCGGCCCCAGCATTTT
CDR3: CAAGAGRPQHF
length: 11
size: -
D: -
V: TRBV30
J: TRBJ1-5

DNA: TGCGCCAGCAGCCAATTAACCCGAGAAGCGGGGAACGACGAGCAGTACTTC
CDR3: CASSQLTREAGNDEQYF
length: 17
size: -
D: TRBD2
V: TRBV4-1
J: TRBJ2-7

DNA: TGTGCCAGCAGTTACTCGGACAATGAGCAGTTCTTC
CDR3: CASSYSDNEQFF
length: 12
size: -
D: -
V: TRBV6-5
J: TRBJ2-1

DNA: TGTGCCAGCAGCTTAGAGGTTACTATGGATGGCTACACCTTC
CDR3: CASSLEVTMDGYTF
length: 14
size: -
D: -
V: TRBV7-9
J: TRBJ1-2

DNA: TGTGCCAGCAGCTCAGCACCGTTAGGCACAGATACGCAGTATTTT
CDR3: CASSSAPLGTDTQYF
length: 15
size: -
D: -
V: TRBV5-6
J: TRBJ2-3

DNA: TGTGCCAGCAGCTTGAGGGGGCCTAGCGTAGTAATACATGAGCAGTTCTTC
CDR3: CASSLRGPSVVIHEQFF
length: 17
size: -
D: -
V: TRBV5-7
J: TRBJ2-1

DNA: TGCGCCAGCAGCCAGGGTCAGGGCGATCAGCCCCAGCATTTT
CDR3: CASSQGQGDQPQHF
length: 14
size: -
D: -
V: TRBV4-3
J: TRBJ1-5

DNA: TGTGCCAGTAGTTGGAGGGGTAGTGGAAACACCATATATTTT
CDR3: CASSWRGSGNTIYF
length: 14
size: -
D: -
V: TRBV19
J: TRBJ1-3

DNA: TGTGCCATCACTCAGAGCGTCCAGCGGGGTCAGGGGACCCAGTACTTC
CDR3: CAITQSVQRGQGTQYF
length: 16
size: -
D: TRBD2
V: TRBV10-3
J: TRBJ2-5

DNA: TGTGCCAGCAGCCCCCCAGTGTACGAGCAGTACTTC
CDR3: CASSPPVYEQYF
length: 12
size: -
D: -
V: TRBV9
J: TRBJ2-7

DNA: TGTGCCAGCAGCCAAGATCCGGGAGACAGCTCCTACGAGCAGTACTTC
CDR3: CASSQDPGDSSYEQYF
length: 16
size: medium-sized
D: -
V: TRBV4-2
J: TRBJ2-7

DNA: TGTGCCAGCAGTGAAAAGCTATGGTCCGAGCAGTACTTC
CDR3: CASSEKLWSEQYF
length: 13
size: -
D: -
V: TRBV2
J: TRBJ2-7

DNA: TGTGCCAGCAGCTTAGCCGCAGACTACGAGCAGTACTTC
CDR3: CASSLAADYEQYF
length: 13
size: -
D: -
V: TRBV7-3
J: TRBJ2-7